The clone carrying this T cell receptor (beta chain) was seen only a few times. The target antigen is unknown. This specimen belongs to a study of cytomegalovirus exposure and HLA in healthy donors. It was with 60 Vbeta and 13 Jbeta primers that the PCR ran. The data were produced by immunoSEQ multiplex PCR, yet TCRdb's version contains in-frame clones alone and is incomplete. The repertoire consists of around 120,000 clones, with 15% occurring once and the leading ten covering 1.9%. The germline V gene has CDR1 MNHNY and CDR2 SVGAGI (reference sequence). The V segment lost 7 bases and the J segment 8 bases; nucleotides outside the gene matches: 14. This CDR3 has 16 amino acids. Broader study findings: Presence/absence analyses assumed roughly uniform sequencing depth across donors, which may not hold. Across HLA loci, a later analysis found differing TCR association rates, with DRB1 most and HLA-C fewest.

This receptor was obtained from a woman between 18 and 30 years old in good health and CMV-seronegative. Sequences were obtained from PBMCs. The rearrangement links TRBV6-6 to TRBJ2-1, with TRBD2 matching over 10 bases. The CDR3 sequence is CASTPAGGVRIDEQFF. CDR3 in DNA: TGTGCCAGCACCCCAGCGGGGGGGGTCAGGATAGATGAGCAGTTCTTC.